Below, 16 T cell receptor beta chains from the same sample are listed, as sequenced in a study of low-dose radiotherapy and immunotherapy resistance in tumors (dated by TCRdb to between 2021 and 2023). Sample time point, as interpreted from the label and publication: before trial treatment. TCRdb shows the sequencer as Illumina HiSeq 2500. First-strand cDNA was synthesized using Superscript III and a set of TRAV- and TRBV-specific primers, so that both TCRalpha and TCRbeta chains were covered. TCRs were amplified with Phusion for 20 to 25 PCR cycles using a constant-region primer together with the adapter attached to the V primers. Clones were called with MiXCR by TCRdb after fastp trimmed the public reads at Q25, and only in-frame beta chains were retained. Each CDR3 protein gets just one entry, which takes the most common genes and DNA from the rows behind it. Here the sample has tens of thousands of distinct CDR3 sequences; roughly 31% occur a single time. The ten largest clones take up 11% of the sample.

The source was PBMCs, collected before treatment. These receptors originate from a female donor with ovarian cancer.

V usage is TRBV3-1 and J usage is TRBJ2-7; possible D gene TRBD2, 6 bases. V lost 3 bases and J lost 3, with 15 bases in between. CDR1 and CDR2 (germline): LGHDT, YNNKEL (reference sequence). The CDR3 has 15 residues. The CDR3 bases are TGTGCCAGCAGCCACCCCCACCGGGGGATCTACGAGCAGTACTTC. This gives the protein CASSHPHRGIYEQYF.

In this sample, this clonotype turned up many times. This rearrangement joins TRBV12-3 or TRBV12-4 to TRBJ2-1; 7 bases are a match to TRBD2. The CDR3 runs 16 residues. The trim removed 5 bases at V and 0 bases at J, leaving 7 bases unmatched. CDR3 sequence: CASSRERGSSYNEQFF. For the CDR3, the DNA is TGTGCCAGCAGTCGGGAGCGGGGTAGCTCCTACAATGAGCAGTTCTTC.

For this clonotype: A far larger clone lies a single base away; this is likely a read error. The chain recombines TRBV27 with TRBJ2-3; D is possibly TRBD2 (6 bases). The CDR3 extends over 15 amino acids. The germline CDR1 and CDR2 sequences are MNHEY and SMNVEV (reference sequence). CDR3 coding DNA: TGTGCCACCAGCGACCGGGGGATGGACACAGATACGCAGGATTTT. It is translated as CATSDRGMDTDTQDF.

This clonotype was found many times. The V call is TRBV19, the J call TRBJ2-1, with D maybe TRBD2 (5 bases). The CDR3 has 16 amino acids. Trimming took 1 base from V and 2 from J, leaving 12 bases between them. Germline V lookup: CDR1 LNHDA, CDR2 SQIVND (reference sequence). Here the CDR3 reads CASSIAGESPYNEQFF. Written as DNA, the CDR3 is TGTGCCAGTAGTATAGCTGGGGAGTCCCCCTACAATGAGCAGTTCTTC. The full variable domain, with the rest looked up from reference TRBV19 and TRBJ2-1, is DGGITQSPKYLFRKEGQNVTLSCEQNLNHDAMYWYRQDPGQGLRLIYYSQIVNDFQKGDIAEGYSVSREKKESFPLTVTSAQKNPTAFYLCASSIAGESPYNEQFFGPGTRLTVL.

This clonotype was observed at least ten times. The chain carries TRBV20-1 and TRBJ2-1, with D perhaps TRBD2 (7 bases). The CDR3 has 14 residues. V was pared by 3 bases and J by 2 bases, with 11 bases between. Germline-derived CDR1 and CDR2 are DFQATT and SNEGSKA (reference sequence). The CDR3 is CSARGGATYNEQFF. The CDR3 nucleotides read TGCAGTGCTAGGGGGGGGGCTACCTACAATGAGCAGTTCTTC.

V gene TRBV21-1 combines with J gene TRBJ2-7; no DNA check was done on the table's D call, TRBD1. TRBV21-1 is an annotated pseudogene. This CDR3 is 15 amino acids long. The CDR3 reads CASVSPGQGRYEQYF. The CDR3 nucleotides read TGTGCCAGCGTCTCCCCCGGACAGGGTCGCTACGAGCAGTACTTC.

Worth noting for this clonotype: A far larger clone is a single base away, which makes a read error likely. The genes are TRBV5-1 and TRBJ2-7; tentative D call: TRBD2 (5 bases). CDR3 length: 12 amino acids. V lost 2 bases, J lost 7 bases, and 10 bases lay in between. Germline CDR1 SGHRS, CDR2 YFSETQ. The CDR3 sequence is CASSFPGNEQYF. CDR3 bases: TGCGCCAGCAGCTTCCCCGGGAATGAGCAGTACTTC.

Only one count was recorded for this clonotype. It differs at one base from a far larger clone, so likely a read error. The rearrangement joins TRBV6-8 to TRBJ2-7; D tentatively fits TRBD1 or TRBD2 (5 bases each). The CDR3 has 15 residues. V lost 5 bases to trimming and J lost 2 bases, with 16 bases between them. Germline loops: CDR1 MNHGY, CDR2 SAAAGT. CDR3 nucleotides: TGTGCCAGCAGTGAACCGGGACCAGCGCCCTACGAGCAGTACTTC. It translates to CASSEPGPAPYEQYF.

The chain carries TRBV27 and TRBJ2-1, with 8 nucleotides matching TRBD2. The germline V gene has CDR1 MNHEY and CDR2 SMNVEV (reference sequence). Trimming took 7 bases from V and 7 from J; bases not matched to a gene: 9. The CDR3 is 14 residues long. CDR3 region: CASTRGGMPNEQFF. The CDR3, as DNA: TGTGCCAGCACACGGGGGGGGATGCCTAATGAGCAGTTCTTC.

In its sample, this clonotype was seen a few times. The genes are TRBV7-2 and TRBJ2-7; D is unresolved. The V end was cut by 4 bases, the J end by 2 bases, with 3 bases between. Germline V gene data show CDR1 as SGHTA and CDR2 as FQGNSA. The CDR3 has 11 residues. The CDR3 reads CASSSTYEQYF. The CDR3 nucleotides are TGTGCCAGCAGCTCAACCTACGAGCAGTACTTC. The full variable domain, in which reference TRBV7-2 and TRBJ2-7 provide the parts outside the CDR3, is GAGVSQSPSNKVTEKGKDVELRCDPISGHTALYWYRQSLGQGLEFLIYFQGNSAPDKSGLPSDRFSAERTGGSVSTLTIQRTQQEDSAVYLCASSSTYEQYFGPGTRLTVT.

This clonotype came up many times. J is TRBJ1-2 and V is TRBV3-1, with D maybe TRBD1 (6 bases). The germline V gene encodes CDR1 LGHDT and CDR2 YNNKEL (reference sequence). This CDR3 is built from 17 residues. Trimming took off 3 bases at V and 7 bases at J, with 24 bases between the two ends. The DNA for the CDR3 is TGTGCCAGCAGCCATAACAGGGTTGGCTTTGGAAATTCTGGCTACACCTTC. It is translated as CASSHNRVGFGNSGYTF. Using reference TRBV3-1 and TRBJ1-2 for the parts outside the CDR3, the full variable domain is DTAVSQTPKYLVTQMGNDKSIKCEQNLGHDTMYWYKQDSKKFLKIMFSYNNKELIINETVPNRFSPKSPDKAHLNLHINSLELGDSAVYFCASSHNRVGFGNSGYTFGSGTRLTVV.

For this clonotype: A read error is the likely source, as a far larger clone sits one nucleotide away. This rearrangement joins TRBV9 to TRBJ2-1, with D perhaps TRBD1 or TRBD2 (6 bases each). The germline V gene has CDR1 SGDLS and CDR2 YYNGEE. The CDR3 contains 16 residues. V lost 5 bases to trimming and J lost 10 bases, with 25 bases between them. The CDR3 DNA is TGTGCCAGCAGTATCACCGGGGGAACAGGGTCCTACGAGCAGTTCTTC. This encodes CASSITGGTGSYEQFF. The full variable domain, completed using reference TRBV9 and TRBJ2-1, is DSGVTQTPKHLITATGQRVTLRCSPRSGDLSVYWYQQSLDQGLQFLIQYYNGEERAKGNILERFSAQQFPDLHSELNLSSLELGDSALYFCASSITGGTGSYEQFFGPGTRLTVL.

The chain couples TRBV28 to TRBJ1-2; 7 bases are a match to TRBD1. The CDR3 loop spans 15 amino acids. V dropped 1 base and J dropped 5; count of bases not matched to a gene: 7. Germline V lookup: CDR1 MDHEN, CDR2 SYDVKM. The CDR3 DNA is TGTGCCAGCAGTTTATCCGGGACAGTTAGGTATGGCTACACCTTC. Encoded protein: CASSLSGTVRYGYTF.

The rearrangement uses TRBV6-5 and TRBJ2-1, with TRBD1 matching over 8 bases. Trimming removed 4 bases from V and 0 bases from J; junction bases left unmatched: 5. Germline CDR1 is MNHEY and CDR2 is SVGAGI. The CDR3 is 16 residues long. The chain's CDR3 is CASSLTGGLSYNEQFF. The DNA of the CDR3 is TGTGCCAGCAGTTTAACAGGGGGTCTCTCCTACAATGAGCAGTTCTTC.

This clonotype was counted between two and nine times. The chain carries TRBV27 and TRBJ2-7, with D perhaps assigned TRBD1 or TRBD2 (5 bases each). V lost 5 bases to trimming and J lost 3 bases, with 14 bases between them. This CDR3 is built from 14 residues. Germline CDR1 is MNHEY and CDR2 is SMNVEV (reference sequence). This CDR3 is CASSTGTSNYEQYF. The CDR3 nucleotides read TGTGCCAGCAGTACCGGGACCTCAAACTACGAGCAGTACTTC.

This clonotype was counted at least ten times. CDR3 loop: CASSLAASGTAKNIQYF. The CDR3 coding sequence is TGTGCCAGCAGCTTAGCGGCTAGCGGGACAGCCAAAAACATTCAGTACTTC. The V gene is TRBV7-2, the J gene TRBJ2-4; 9 bases agree with TRBD2. The CDR3 contains 17 residues. Germline V gives CDR1 SGHTA, CDR2 FQGNSA. J gave up 0 bases and V 0 bases, and 3 bases lay outside the gene matches.